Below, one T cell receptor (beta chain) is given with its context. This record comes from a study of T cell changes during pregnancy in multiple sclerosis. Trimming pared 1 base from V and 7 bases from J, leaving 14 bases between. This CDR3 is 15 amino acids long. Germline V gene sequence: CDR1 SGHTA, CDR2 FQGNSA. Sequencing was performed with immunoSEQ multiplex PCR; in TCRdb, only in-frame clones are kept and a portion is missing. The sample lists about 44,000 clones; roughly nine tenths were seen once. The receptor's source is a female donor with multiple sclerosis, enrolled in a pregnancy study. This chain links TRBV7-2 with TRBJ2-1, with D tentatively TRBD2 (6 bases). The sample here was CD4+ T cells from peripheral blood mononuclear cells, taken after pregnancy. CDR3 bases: TGTGCCAGCAGCTTAGGGGACTCTCCTAATAATGAGCAGTTCTTC. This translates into CASSLGDSPNNEQFF. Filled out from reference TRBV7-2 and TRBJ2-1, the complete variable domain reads GAGVSQSPSNKVTEKGKDVELRCDPISGHTALYWYRQSLGQGLEFLIYFQGNSAPDKSGLPSDRFSAERTGGSVSTLTIQRTQQEDSAVYLCASSLGDSPNNEQFFGPGTRLTVL.